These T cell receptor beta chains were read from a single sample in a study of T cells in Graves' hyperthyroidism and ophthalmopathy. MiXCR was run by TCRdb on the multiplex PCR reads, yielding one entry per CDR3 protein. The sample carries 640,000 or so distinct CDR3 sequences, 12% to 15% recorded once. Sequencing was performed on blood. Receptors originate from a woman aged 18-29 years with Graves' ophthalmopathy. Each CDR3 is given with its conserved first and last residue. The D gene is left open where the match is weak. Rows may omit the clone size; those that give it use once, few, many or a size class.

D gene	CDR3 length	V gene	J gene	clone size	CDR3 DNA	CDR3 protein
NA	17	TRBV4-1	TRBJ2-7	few	TGCGCCAGCAGCCATCAACAACCGACTAGGTTTAACTACGAGCAGTACTTC	CASSHQQPTRFNYEQYF
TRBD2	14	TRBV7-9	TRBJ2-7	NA	TGTGCCAGCAGCCAGACCGGCGGGGGCTACGAGCAGTACTTC	CASSQTGGGYEQYF
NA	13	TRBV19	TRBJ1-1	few	TGTGCCAGTAGTATAACAAAGAACACTGAAGCTTTCTTT	CASSITKNTEAFF
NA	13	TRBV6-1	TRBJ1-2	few	TGTGCCAGCACGGCTCTAAAGGACTATGGCTACACCTTC	CASTALKDYGYTF
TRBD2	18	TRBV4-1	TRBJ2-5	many	TGCGCCAGCAGCCATTACGGACTAGCGGGTACGAACCAAGAGACCCAGTACTTC	CASSHYGLAGTNQETQYF
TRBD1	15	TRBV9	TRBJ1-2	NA	TGTGCCAGCAGCCCATGGGACAGAGGGGACTATGGCTACACCTTC	CASSPWDRGDYGYTF
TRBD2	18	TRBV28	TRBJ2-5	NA	TGTGCCAGCAGTTTCCCCCAACGGACTAGCGGGAGGAAAGAGACCCAGTACTTC	CASSFPQRTSGRKETQYF
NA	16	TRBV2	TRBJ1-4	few	TGTGCCAGCAGATCCAGTTCGGGACGATCTAATGAAAAACTGTTTTTT	CASRSSSGRSNEKLFF
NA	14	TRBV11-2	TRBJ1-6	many	TGTGCCAGCAGCTTATTTGCCGGGGATTCACCCCTCCACTTT	CASSLFAGDSPLHF
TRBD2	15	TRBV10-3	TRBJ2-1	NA	TGTGCCATCACGGATCAGGCGGGAGAGGTCGATGAGCAGTTCTTC	CAITDQAGEVDEQFF
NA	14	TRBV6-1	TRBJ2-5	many	TGTGCCAGCAGTTATTTGGGGGCGCGGGAGACCCAGTACTTC	CASSYLGARETQYF
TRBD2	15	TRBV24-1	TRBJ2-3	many	TGTGCCACGGGCTCTGCTAGCGGGAGGACAGATACGCAGTATTTT	CATGSASGRTDTQYF
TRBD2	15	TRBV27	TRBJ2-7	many	TGTGCCAGCACGTCCAGGACACGGGGGGACTACGAGCAGTACTTC	CASTSRTRGDYEQYF
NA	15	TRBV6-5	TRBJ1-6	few	TGTGCCAGCAGTTACTCGTACGAGCGGGATTCACCCCTCCACTTT	CASSYSYERDSPLHF
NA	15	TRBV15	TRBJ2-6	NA	TGTGCCACCAGCATAACTAGCTCTGGGGCCAACGTCCTGACTTTC	CATSITSSGANVLTF
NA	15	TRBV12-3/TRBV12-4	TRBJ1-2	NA	TGTGCCAGCAGTCTCAGACGGTTAGCTAACTATGGCTACACCTTC	CASSLRRLANYGYTF
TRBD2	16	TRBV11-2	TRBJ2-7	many	TGTGCCAGCAGCTTAAAAGGGGCGGGAGGCGCAGACGAGCAGTACTTC	CASSLKGAGGADEQYF
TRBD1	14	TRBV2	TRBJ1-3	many	TGTGCCAGCAGGACAGGGGAAGGTGGAAACACCATATATTTT	CASRTGEGGNTIYF
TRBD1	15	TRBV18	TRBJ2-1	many	TGTGCCAGCTCACCAGGGACAGGGGGCCAAAATGAGCAGTTCTTC	CASSPGTGGQNEQFF
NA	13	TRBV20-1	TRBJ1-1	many	TGCAGTGCTTACACAGTCGCCAACACTGAAGCTTTCTTT	CSAYTVANTEAFF
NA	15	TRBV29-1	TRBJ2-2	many	TGCAGCGTTGAAGATTCCCCGGGGAACACCGGGGAGCTGTTTTTT	CSVEDSPGNTGELFF
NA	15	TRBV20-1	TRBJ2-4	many	TGCAGTGCTCCGGCGGGGCCTATAGCCAAAAACATTCAGTACTTC	CSAPAGPIAKNIQYF
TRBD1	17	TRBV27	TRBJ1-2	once	TGTGCCAGCACCGACAAGGGGACAGGGTTTTTGATCGGTGGCTACACCTTC	CASTDKGTGFLIGGYTF
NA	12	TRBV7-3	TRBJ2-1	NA	TGTGCCAGCAGCTATACAGATAGTGAGCAGTTCTTC	CASSYTDSEQFF
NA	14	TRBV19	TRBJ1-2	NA	TGTGCCAGTAGTCAAACCGGACGGAACTATGGCTACACCTTC	CASSQTGRNYGYTF
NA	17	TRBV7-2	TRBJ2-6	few	TGTGCCAGCAGCTTAGCGGGGTTCAGCTCTGGGGCCAACGTCCTGACTTTC	CASSLAGFSSGANVLTF
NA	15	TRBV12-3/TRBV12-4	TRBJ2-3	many	TGTGCCAGCAGCCTCAGGGGTCGGAGCACAGATACGCAGTATTTT	CASSLRGRSTDTQYF
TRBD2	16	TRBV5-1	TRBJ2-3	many	TGCGCCAGCAGCTCCGGACTAGCGGGATACACAGATACGCAGTATTTT	CASSSGLAGYTDTQYF
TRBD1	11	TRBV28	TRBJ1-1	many	TGTGCCAGCAGTACTCAGGGGGCGGCTTTCTTT	CASSTQGAAFF
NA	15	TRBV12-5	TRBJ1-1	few	TGTGCTAGTGGTTTGGGGGGACCCCTCGCCACTGAAGCTTTCTTT	CASGLGGPLATEAFF
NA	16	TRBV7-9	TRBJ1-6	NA	TGTGCCAGCAGCTCCGGAAGAGGGACGGTTAATTCACCCCTCCACTTT	CASSSGRGTVNSPLHF
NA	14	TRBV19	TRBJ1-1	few	TGTGCCAGTAGTACTGCCGACAGGAACACTGAAGCTTTCTTT	CASSTADRNTEAFF
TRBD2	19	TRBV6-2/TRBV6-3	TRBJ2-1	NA	TGTGCCAGCAGAAGACTAGCGGGAGGCCCCCCTGAGCCCTACAATGAGCAGTTCTTC	CASRRLAGGPPEPYNEQFF
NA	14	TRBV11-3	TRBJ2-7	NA	TGTGCCAGTAGCATGACAGGGAGGATGTACGAGCAGTACTTC	CASSMTGRMYEQYF
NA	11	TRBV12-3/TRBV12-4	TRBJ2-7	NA	TGTGCCAGCAGTTGGGAGGACGAGCAGTACTTC	CASSWEDEQYF
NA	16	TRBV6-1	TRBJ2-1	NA	TGTGCCAGCAGTAAGAGCACCGGGAGTATGTACAATGAGCAGTTCTTC	CASSKSTGSMYNEQFF
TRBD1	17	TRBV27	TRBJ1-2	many	TGTGCCAGCAGTGCTACCACGACAGGGGGTAAGCAATATGGCTACACCTTC	CASSATTTGGKQYGYTF